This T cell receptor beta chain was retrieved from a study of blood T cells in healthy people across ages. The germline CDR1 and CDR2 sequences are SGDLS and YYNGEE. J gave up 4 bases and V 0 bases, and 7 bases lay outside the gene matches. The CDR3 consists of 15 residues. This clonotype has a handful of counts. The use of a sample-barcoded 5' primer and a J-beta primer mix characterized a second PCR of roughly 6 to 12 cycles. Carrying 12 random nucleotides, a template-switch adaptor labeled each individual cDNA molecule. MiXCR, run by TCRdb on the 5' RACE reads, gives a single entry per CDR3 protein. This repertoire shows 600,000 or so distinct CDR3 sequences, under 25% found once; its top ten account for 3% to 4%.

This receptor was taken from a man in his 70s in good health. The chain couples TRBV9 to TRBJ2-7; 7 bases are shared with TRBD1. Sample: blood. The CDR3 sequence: CASSVGVGTEYEQYF. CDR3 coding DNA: TGTGCCAGCAGCGTAGGGGTCGGGACAGAGTACGAGCAGTACTTC.